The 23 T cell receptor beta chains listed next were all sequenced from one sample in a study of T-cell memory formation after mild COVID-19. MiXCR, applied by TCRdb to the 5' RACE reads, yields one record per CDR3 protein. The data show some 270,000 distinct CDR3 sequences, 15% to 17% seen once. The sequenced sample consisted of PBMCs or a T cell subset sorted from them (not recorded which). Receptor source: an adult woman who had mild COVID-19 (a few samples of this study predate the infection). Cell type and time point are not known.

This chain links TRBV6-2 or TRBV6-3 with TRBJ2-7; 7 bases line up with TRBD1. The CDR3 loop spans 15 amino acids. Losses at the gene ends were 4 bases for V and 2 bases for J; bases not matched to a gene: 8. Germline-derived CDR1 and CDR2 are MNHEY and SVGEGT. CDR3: CASSSSWTGTYEQYF. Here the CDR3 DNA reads TGTGCCAGCAGTTCTTCTTGGACAGGAACCTACGAGCAGTACTTC.

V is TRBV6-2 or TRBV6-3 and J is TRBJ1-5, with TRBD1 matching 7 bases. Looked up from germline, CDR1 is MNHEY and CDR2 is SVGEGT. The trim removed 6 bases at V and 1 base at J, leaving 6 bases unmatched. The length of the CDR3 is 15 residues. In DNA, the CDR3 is TGTGCCAGCAGACGACAGGGACAGAGCAATCAGCCCCAGCATTTT. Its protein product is CASRRQGQSNQPQHF.

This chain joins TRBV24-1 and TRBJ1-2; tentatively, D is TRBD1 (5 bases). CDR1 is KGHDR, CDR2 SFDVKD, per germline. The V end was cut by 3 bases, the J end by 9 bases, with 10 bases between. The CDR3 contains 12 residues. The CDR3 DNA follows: TGTGCCACCAGTGATCCCGGGGACCGCTACACCTTC. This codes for CATSDPGDRYTF.

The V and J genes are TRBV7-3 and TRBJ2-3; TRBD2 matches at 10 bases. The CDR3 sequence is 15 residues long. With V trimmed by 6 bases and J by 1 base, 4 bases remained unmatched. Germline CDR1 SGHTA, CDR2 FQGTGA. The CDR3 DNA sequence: TGTGCCAGCAGTCGAGCGGGGGGGCGCACAGATACGCAGTATTTT. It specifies CASSRAGGRTDTQYF.

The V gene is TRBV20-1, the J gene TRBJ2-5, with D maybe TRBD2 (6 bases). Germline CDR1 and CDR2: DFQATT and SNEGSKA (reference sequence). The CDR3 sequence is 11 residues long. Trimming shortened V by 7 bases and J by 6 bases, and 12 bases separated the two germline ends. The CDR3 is CSVGGSKTQYF. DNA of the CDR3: TGCAGTGTCGGAGGGTCGAAGACCCAGTACTTC.

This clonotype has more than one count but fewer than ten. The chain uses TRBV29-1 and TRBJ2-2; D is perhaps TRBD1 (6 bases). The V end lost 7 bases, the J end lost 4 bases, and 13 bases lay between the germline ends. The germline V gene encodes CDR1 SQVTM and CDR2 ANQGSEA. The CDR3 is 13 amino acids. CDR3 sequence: CSGSTGSTGELFF. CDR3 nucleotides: TGCAGCGGATCGACAGGATCCACCGGGGAGCTGTTTTTT.

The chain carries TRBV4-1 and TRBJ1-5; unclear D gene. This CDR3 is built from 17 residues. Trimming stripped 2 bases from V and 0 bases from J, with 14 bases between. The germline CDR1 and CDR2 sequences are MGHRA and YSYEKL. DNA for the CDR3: TGCGCCAGCAGCCAATCCGTTCCACCAGGTAGCAATCAGCCCCAGCATTTT. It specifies CASSQSVPPGSNQPQHF.

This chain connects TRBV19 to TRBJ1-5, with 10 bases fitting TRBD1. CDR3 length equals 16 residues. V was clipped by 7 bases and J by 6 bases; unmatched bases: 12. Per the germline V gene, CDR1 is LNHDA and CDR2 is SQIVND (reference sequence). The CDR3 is CASNSGQGGGSQPQHF. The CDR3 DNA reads TGTGCCAGTAACTCCGGACAGGGGGGTGGGAGTCAGCCCCAGCATTTT.

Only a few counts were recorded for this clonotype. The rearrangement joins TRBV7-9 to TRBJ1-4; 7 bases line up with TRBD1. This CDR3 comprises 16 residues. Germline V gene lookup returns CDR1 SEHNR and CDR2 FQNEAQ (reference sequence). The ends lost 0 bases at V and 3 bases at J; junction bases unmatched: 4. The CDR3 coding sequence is TGTGCCAGCAGCTTAGCCAGGGGGAAGGCTAATGAAAAACTGTTTTTT. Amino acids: CASSLARGKANEKLFF.

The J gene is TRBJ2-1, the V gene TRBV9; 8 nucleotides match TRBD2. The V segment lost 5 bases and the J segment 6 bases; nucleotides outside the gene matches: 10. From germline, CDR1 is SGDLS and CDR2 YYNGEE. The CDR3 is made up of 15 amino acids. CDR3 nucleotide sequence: TGTGCCAGCAGAGAAAGCGGGAGAACTGCCAATGAGCAGTTCTTC. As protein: CASRESGRTANEQFF.

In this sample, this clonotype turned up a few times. The CDR3 region is CASSEIENIIQYF. For the CDR3, the DNA is TGTGCCAGCAGCGAGATAGAGAACATCATTCAGTACTTC. The gene calls are TRBV6-2 or TRBV6-3 and TRBJ2-4; no firm D call. This CDR3 spans 13 amino acids. CDR1 and CDR2 (germline): MNHEY, SVGEGT. Trimming shortened V by 6 bases and J by 9 bases, and 15 bases separated the two germline ends.

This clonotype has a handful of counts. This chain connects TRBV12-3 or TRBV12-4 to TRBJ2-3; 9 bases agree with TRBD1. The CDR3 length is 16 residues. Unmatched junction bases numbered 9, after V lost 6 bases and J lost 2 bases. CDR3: CASSRATGGNTDTQYF. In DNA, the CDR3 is TGTGCCAGCAGCCGAGCCACAGGGGGCAACACAGATACGCAGTATTTT.

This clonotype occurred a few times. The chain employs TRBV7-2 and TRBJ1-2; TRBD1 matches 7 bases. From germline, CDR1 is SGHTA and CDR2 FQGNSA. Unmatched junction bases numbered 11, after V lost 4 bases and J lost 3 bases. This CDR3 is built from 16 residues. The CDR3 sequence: CASSYEGGRGYYGYTF. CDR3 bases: TGTGCCAGCAGCTATGAAGGGGGCAGGGGGTACTATGGCTACACCTTC.

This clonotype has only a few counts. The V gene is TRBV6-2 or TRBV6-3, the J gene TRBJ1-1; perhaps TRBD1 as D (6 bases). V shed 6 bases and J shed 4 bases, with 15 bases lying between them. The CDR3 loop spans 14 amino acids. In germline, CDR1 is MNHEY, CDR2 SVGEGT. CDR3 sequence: CASRRQEFSTEAFF. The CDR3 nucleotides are TGTGCCAGCAGAAGACAGGAATTCAGCACTGAAGCTTTCTTT.

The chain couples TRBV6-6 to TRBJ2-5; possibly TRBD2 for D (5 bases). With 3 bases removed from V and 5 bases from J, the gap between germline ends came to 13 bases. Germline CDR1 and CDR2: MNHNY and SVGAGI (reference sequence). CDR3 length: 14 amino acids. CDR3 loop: CASSYFSEGETQYF. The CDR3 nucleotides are TGTGCCAGCAGTTATTTCTCAGAGGGCGAGACCCAGTACTTC.

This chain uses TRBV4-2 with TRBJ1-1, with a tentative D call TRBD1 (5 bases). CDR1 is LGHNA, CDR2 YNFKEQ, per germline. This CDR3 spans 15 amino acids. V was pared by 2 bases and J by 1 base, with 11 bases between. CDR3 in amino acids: CASSQLRDGNTEAFF. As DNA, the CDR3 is TGTGCCAGCAGCCAACTTAGGGACGGGAACACTGAAGCTTTCTTT.

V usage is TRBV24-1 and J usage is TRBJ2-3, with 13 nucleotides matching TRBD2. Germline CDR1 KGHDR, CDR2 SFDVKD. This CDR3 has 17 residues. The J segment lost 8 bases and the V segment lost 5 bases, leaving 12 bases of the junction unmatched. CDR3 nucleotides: TGTGCCACCAGTGGCCACGGGACTAGCGGGGTGGCAAGTACGCAGTATTTT. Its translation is CATSGHGTSGVASTQYF.

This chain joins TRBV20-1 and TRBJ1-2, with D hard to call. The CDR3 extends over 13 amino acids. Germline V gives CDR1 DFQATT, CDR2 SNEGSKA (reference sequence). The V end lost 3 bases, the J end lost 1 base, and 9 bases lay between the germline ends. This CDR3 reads CSASNPHNYGYTF. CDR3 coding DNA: TGCAGTGCTAGTAACCCCCATAACTATGGCTACACCTTC.

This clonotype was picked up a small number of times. Here the CDR3 reads CASSQGTASNQPQHF. CDR3 bases: TGCGCCAGCAGCCAAGGGACGGCTAGCAATCAGCCCCAGCATTTT. V and J are TRBV4-1 and TRBJ1-5; the D is unclear. The CDR3 runs to 15 residues. Per germline, CDR1 MGHRA and CDR2 YSYEKL. V was shortened by 1 base and J by 0 bases, with 7 bases between the two germline ends.

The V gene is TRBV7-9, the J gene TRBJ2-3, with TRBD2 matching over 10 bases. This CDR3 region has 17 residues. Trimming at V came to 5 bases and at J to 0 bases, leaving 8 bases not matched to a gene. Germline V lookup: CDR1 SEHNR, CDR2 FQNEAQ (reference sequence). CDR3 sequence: CASSDQTTSGSTDTQYF. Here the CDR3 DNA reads TGTGCCAGCAGCGATCAAACGACTAGCGGGAGCACAGATACGCAGTATTTT.

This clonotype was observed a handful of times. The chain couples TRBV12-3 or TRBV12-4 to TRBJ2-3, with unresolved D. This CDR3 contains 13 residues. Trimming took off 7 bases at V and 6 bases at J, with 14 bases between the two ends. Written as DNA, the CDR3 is TGTGCCAGCACCTTACGCAGTAGGGATACGCAGTATTTT. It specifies CASTLRSRDTQYF.

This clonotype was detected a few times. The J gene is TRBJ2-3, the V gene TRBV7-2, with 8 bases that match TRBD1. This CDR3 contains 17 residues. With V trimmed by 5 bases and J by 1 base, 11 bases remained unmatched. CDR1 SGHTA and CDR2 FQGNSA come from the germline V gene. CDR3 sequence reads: CASSNQQGGRGTDTQYF. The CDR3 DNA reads TGTGCCAGCAGCAATCAACAGGGGGGTCGGGGCACAGATACGCAGTATTTT.

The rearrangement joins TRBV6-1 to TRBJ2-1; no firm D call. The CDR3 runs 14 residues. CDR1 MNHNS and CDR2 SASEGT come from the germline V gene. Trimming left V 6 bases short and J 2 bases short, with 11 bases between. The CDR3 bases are TGTGCCAGCAGGCCCCCTAGAGCCTACAATGAGCAGTTCTTC. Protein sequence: CASRPPRAYNEQFF.